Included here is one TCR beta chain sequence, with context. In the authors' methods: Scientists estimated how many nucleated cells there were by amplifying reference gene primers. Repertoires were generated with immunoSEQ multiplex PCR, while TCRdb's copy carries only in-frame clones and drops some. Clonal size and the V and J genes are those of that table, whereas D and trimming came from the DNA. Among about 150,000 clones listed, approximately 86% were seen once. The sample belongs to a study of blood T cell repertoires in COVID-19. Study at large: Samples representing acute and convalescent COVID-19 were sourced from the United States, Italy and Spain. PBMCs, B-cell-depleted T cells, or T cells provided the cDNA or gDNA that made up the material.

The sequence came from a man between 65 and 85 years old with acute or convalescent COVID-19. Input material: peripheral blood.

The CDR3 loop reads CASSNGTSRLNEQFF. CDR3 coding DNA: TGTGCCAGTAGTAACGGGACTAGCCGGTTAAATGAGCAGTTCTTC. This chain links TRBV19 with TRBJ2-1; 9 nucleotides align to TRBD2. V shed 4 bases and J 7 bases; nucleotides not matched to a gene: 8. CDR3 length: 15 amino acids. The germline gives CDR1 LNHDA, CDR2 SQIVND (reference sequence).